The sample holds one count of the clone carrying this T cell receptor (beta chain). The target antigen is unknown. The data originate from a study of blood T cells in healthy people across ages. Study-wide findings and caveats: Estimated diversity that came from one million T cells was considered an underestimate. With naive T cell percentage, TCR beta diversity showed a strong correlation.

The J segment lost 9 bases and the V segment lost 0 bases, leaving 4 bases of the junction unmatched. CDR1 LGHNA and CDR2 YNFKEQ come from the germline V gene. The CDR3 is 16 residues long. Combining a sample-barcoded 5' primer with a J-beta primer mix, a second PCR ran for about 6 to 11 cycles. MiXCR, applied by TCRdb to the 5' RACE reads, yields one record per CDR3 protein. The sample includes almost 800,000 distinct CDR3 sequences, nearly 60% of them seen just once. Researchers isolated at least 6 million PBMCs per sample. The sequencing input was blood. This receptor was identified in a man aged 25-45 years in good health. The V and J genes are TRBV4-2 and TRBJ2-1; 14 positions agree with TRBD2. The CDR3 bases are TGTGCCAGCAGCCAAGAGGGACTAGCGGGAGAGGGTGAGCAGTTCTTC. This codes for CASSQEGLAGEGEQFF.